Below are 17 T cell receptor beta chains sequenced from a single sample in a study of vaccination and CD4 T cells after COVID-19. Cultured CD4+ T cell DNA underwent sequencing with the Oncomine TCR Beta short-read assay. TCRdb independently ran MiXCR on the PCR reads; one entry per CDR3 protein. This sample yields 12,000 to 15,000 distinct CDR3 sequences, of which approximately 35% are seen a single time; roughly a third belongs to the top ten. Antigens of these TCRs are unknown. Treatment in this sample: roughly 10-day PBMC culture with coronavirus spike peptide pools or control peptides (ViraFEST assay). Sequenced input: cultured CD4+ T cells from blood. Receptors were obtained from a human donor with COVID-19.

V usage is TRBV27 and J usage is TRBJ1-6, with D hard to call. The CDR3 runs to 13 residues. Germline V gene sequence: CDR1 MNHEY, CDR2 SMNVEV (reference sequence). The V end lost 6 bases, the J end lost 2 bases, and 5 bases lay between the germline ends. As DNA, the CDR3 is TGTGCCAGCAGGGGCCCCTATAATTCACCCCTCCACTTT. Its protein product is CASRGPYNSPLHF.

This chain uses TRBV7-9 with TRBJ1-5, with a possible D match to TRBD1 (6 bases). The CDR3 consists of 15 residues. Deletions cut 1 base from V and 2 bases from J, with 9 bases between. Looked up from germline, CDR1 is SEHNR and CDR2 is FQNEAQ (reference sequence). The CDR3 DNA is TGTGCCAGCAGCTTAGAGGGGGGAGGCAATCAGCCCCAGCATTTT. Amino acids: CASSLEGGGNQPQHF. Drawing the rest from reference TRBV7-9 and TRBJ1-5, the complete variable domain is DTGVSQNPRHKITKRGQNVTFRCDPISEHNRLYWYRQTLGQGPEFLTYFQNEAQLEKSRLLSDRFSAERPKGSFSTLEIQRTEQGDSAMYLCASSLEGGGNQPQHFGDGTRLSIL.

This clonotype was recorded only once. This sequence joins TRBV5-4 and TRBJ2-3; 9 bases line up with TRBD1. After removal of 4 bases from V and 2 bases from J, the junction contained 5 bases not matched to a gene. The CDR3 contains 15 residues. Germline loops: CDR1 SGHNT, CDR2 YYREEE (reference sequence). The CDR3 sequence is CASSQGQGHTDTQYF. The CDR3, as DNA: TGTGCCAGCAGCCAGGGACAGGGCCACACAGATACGCAGTATTTT.

This clonotype has just a few counts. The chain has TRBV30 and TRBJ1-2; 9 nucleotides line up with TRBD1. The CDR3 is made up of 15 amino acids. Losses at the gene ends were 2 bases for V and 4 bases for J; bases not matched to a gene: 8. Germline-derived CDR1 and CDR2 are GTSNPN and SVGIG (reference sequence). The CDR3 region is CAWSITGGEGYGYTF. As DNA, the CDR3 is TGTGCCTGGAGTATCACAGGGGGCGAGGGCTATGGCTACACCTTC.

The V call is TRBV18, the J call TRBJ1-6; D is perhaps TRBD1 (5 bases). The length of the CDR3 is 14 residues. The germline V gene has CDR1 KGHSH and CDR2 LQKENI. V was shortened by 6 bases and J by 6 bases, with 12 bases between the two germline ends. The CDR3 DNA sequence: TGTGCCAGCTCTTCAGGGTTCAGTAATTCACCCCTCCACTTT. This sequence encodes CASSSGFSNSPLHF.

This clonotype was recorded a few times. The chain has TRBV19 and TRBJ1-5; a weak D match, TRBD1 (5 bases). V lost 6 bases to trimming and J lost 4 bases, with 13 bases between them. Germline CDR1 reads LNHDA; CDR2 reads SQIVND (reference sequence). This CDR3 is built from 14 residues. CDR3 sequence reads: CASRGVGGNQPQHF. The CDR3 DNA sequence: TGTGCCAGTAGGGGGGTGGGCGGAAATCAGCCCCAGCATTTT.

This clonotype was counted a few times. This chain links TRBV19 with TRBJ1-6, with TRBD1 matching 7 bases. Germline CDR1 and CDR2: LNHDA and SQIVND (reference sequence). The CDR3 runs to 16 residues. Germline trimming cut 6 bases from V and 6 bases from J; bases unmatched to any gene: 11. CDR3 DNA: TGTGCCAGTAGACAAATAAACAGGGGTAGTAATTCACCCCTCCACTTT. Its protein is CASRQINRGSNSPLHF.

This clonotype occurred a few times. The gene calls are TRBV5-6 and TRBJ2-1; D is possibly TRBD2 (5 bases). Germline V CDR1 and CDR2: SGHDT, YYEEEE. This CDR3 spans 14 amino acids. Trimming shortened V by 4 bases and J by 5 bases, and 13 bases separated the two germline ends. The CDR3 here is CASSGDWTHNEQFF. CDR3 DNA: TGTGCCAGCAGCGGTGACTGGACTCACAATGAGCAGTTCTTC. Complete variable domain (other parts from reference TRBV5-6 and TRBJ2-1): DAGVTQSPTHLIKTRGQQVTLRCSPKSGHDTVSWYQQALGQGPQFIFQYYEEEERQRGNFPDRFSGHQFPNYSSELNVNALLLGDSALYLCASSGDWTHNEQFFGPGTRLTVL.

J is TRBJ1-2 and V is TRBV27; TRBD1 matches 8 bases. Trimming at V came to 4 bases and at J to 3 bases, leaving 4 bases not matched to a gene. CDR1 and CDR2 (germline): MNHEY, SMNVEV (reference sequence). The CDR3 has 14 amino acids. This CDR3 is CASSYRGEDYGYTF. Written as DNA, the CDR3 is TGTGCCAGCAGTTACAGGGGGGAGGACTATGGCTACACCTTC.

This clonotype was observed a few times. V and J are TRBV12-3 or TRBV12-4 and TRBJ1-5; D unresolved. V was trimmed by 7 bases and J by 1 base, leaving 11 bases between them. This CDR3 spans 14 amino acids. The CDR3 is CASTKGLSNQPQHF. The CDR3 DNA sequence: TGTGCCAGCACCAAAGGGTTGAGCAATCAGCCCCAGCATTTT.

This chain links TRBV4-1 with TRBJ2-7, with D uncertain. There are 13 residues in the CDR3. The V end lost 0 bases, the J end lost 3 bases, and 6 bases lay between the germline ends. CDR1 is MGHRA and CDR2 is YSYEKL in the germline V gene. DNA of the CDR3: TGCGCCAGCAGCCAAGACTGGAACTACGAGCAGTACTTC. Amino acid sequence: CASSQDWNYEQYF.

V is TRBV25-1 and J is TRBJ1-1, with 8 bases that match TRBD1. The CDR3 is 16 amino acids. With V trimmed by 6 bases and J by 1 base, 10 bases remained unmatched. Germline CDR1 and CDR2: MGHDK and SYGVNS. CDR3 loop: CASRLTGAGGNTEAFF. As DNA, the CDR3 is TGTGCCAGCAGGCTGACAGGGGCAGGTGGGAACACTGAAGCTTTCTTT.

This chain connects TRBV20-1 to TRBJ2-3, with 10 nucleotides matching TRBD2. Per germline, CDR1 DFQATT and CDR2 SNEGSKA (reference sequence). The junction had 4 bases not matched to a gene; V was cut back by 7 bases and J by 0 bases. The CDR3 runs 14 residues. CDR3 protein: CSVRAGGSTDTQYF. The CDR3, as DNA: TGCAGTGTAAGAGCGGGGGGGAGCACAGATACGCAGTATTTT.

This chain uses TRBV4-1 with TRBJ2-3; D is undetermined. Per the germline V gene, CDR1 is MGHRA and CDR2 is YSYEKL. CDR3 size: 16 residues. V was cut by 2 bases and J by 2 bases, with 14 bases left in between. The CDR3 DNA is TGCGCCAGCAGCCAAACCCAGAGAAGAAACACAGATACGCAGTATTTT. As protein: CASSQTQRRNTDTQYF.

This clonotype showed up just a few times. The rearrangement links TRBV2 to TRBJ2-3, with D perhaps TRBD1 or TRBD2 (5 bases each). Germline V CDR1 and CDR2: SNHLY, FYNNEI. Trimming shortened V by 0 bases and J by 6 bases, and 13 bases separated the two germline ends. This CDR3 comprises 15 residues. CDR3 coding DNA: TGTGCCAGCAGTGAAGCGGTGGGACGGACGGATACGCAGTATTTT. It encodes CASSEAVGRTDTQYF.

The V and J genes are TRBV20-1 and TRBJ2-7; D remains ambiguous. The CDR3 runs 14 residues. Trimming took off 0 bases at V and 2 bases at J, with 11 bases between the two ends. The V gene's germline CDR1 is DFQATT and CDR2 SNEGSKA (reference sequence). The CDR3 region is CSARDYPGTYEQYF. DNA of the CDR3: TGCAGTGCTAGAGATTATCCAGGAACCTACGAGCAGTACTTC.

The J gene is TRBJ1-5, the V gene TRBV12-3 or TRBV12-4, with unresolved D. V was pared by 3 bases and J by 0 bases, with 12 bases between. This CDR3 is 16 amino acids long. DNA for the CDR3: TGTGCCAGCAGTTTTCGAGGCACCGGTAGCAATCAGCCCCAGCATTTT. It yields the protein CASSFRGTGSNQPQHF.